Listed below are T cell receptor beta chains from one sample, sequenced in a study of cytomegalovirus exposure and HLA in healthy donors. The table came from immunoSEQ multiplex PCR; TCRdb's copy has only in-frame clones and leaves some out. Seen here are under 200,000 clones, roughly 80% observed once, and the top ten hold about 0.37%. Sequenced sample: PBMCs. All receptors derive from a male donor in good health and CMV-seropositive. The CDR3 runs from the conserved cysteine through the conserved F or W. The D gene is left open where the match is weak. Size tells how often a clone was seen (once, few, many) or the class of an expanded clone, and some rows leave it out.

D gene: TRBD1
J gene: TRBJ1-6
V gene: TRBV7-2
clone size: once
CDR3 protein: CASSRDRGPLHF
CDR3 DNA: TGTGCCAGCAGCCGGGACAGGGGGCCCCTCCACTTT

D gene: TRBD2
J gene: TRBJ2-3
V gene: TRBV19
clone size: NA
CDR3 protein: CASTSGGTNTDTQYF
CDR3 DNA: TGTGCCAGTACCTCCGGGGGGACTAACACAGATACGCAGTATTTT

D gene: TRBD1
J gene: TRBJ1-6
V gene: TRBV10-1
clone size: NA
CDR3 protein: CASSEGRTGDRLNNSPLHF
CDR3 DNA: TGCGCCAGCAGTGAGGGACGGACAGGGGATAGATTAAATAATTCACCCCTCCACTTT

D gene: TRBD1
J gene: TRBJ2-7
V gene: TRBV18
clone size: NA
CDR3 protein: CASSPEGQGGEYEQYF
CDR3 DNA: TGTGCCAGCTCACCAGAAGGACAGGGCGGGGAGTACGAGCAGTACTTC

D gene: TRBD1
J gene: TRBJ2-7
V gene: TRBV7-2
clone size: NA
CDR3 protein: CASSSGGTGLWGEQYF
CDR3 DNA: TGTGCCAGCAGCTCGGGTGGGACAGGACTGTGGGGCGAGCAGTACTTC

D gene: NA
J gene: TRBJ2-1
V gene: TRBV30
clone size: NA
CDR3 protein: CAWSRGSSYNEQFF
CDR3 DNA: TGTGCCTGGAGTAGAGGGAGTTCCTACAATGAGCAGTTCTTC

D gene: NA
J gene: TRBJ1-4
V gene: TRBV7-9
clone size: NA
CDR3 protein: CASSPGEKLFF
CDR3 DNA: TGTGCCAGCAGTCCCGGGGAAAAACTGTTTTTT

D gene: TRBD1
J gene: TRBJ1-3
V gene: TRBV29-1
clone size: NA
CDR3 protein: CSVRDSRSGNTIYF
CDR3 DNA: TGCAGCGTCCGGGACAGTCGCTCTGGAAACACCATATATTTT

D gene: TRBD2
J gene: TRBJ2-1
V gene: TRBV4-3
clone size: NA
CDR3 protein: CASSQYPSGGNNEQFF
CDR3 DNA: TGCGCCAGCAGCCAATACCCTAGCGGGGGCAACAATGAGCAGTTCTTC

D gene: TRBD1
J gene: TRBJ1-5
V gene: TRBV7-2
clone size: NA
CDR3 protein: CASSGTAFNQPQHF
CDR3 DNA: TGTGCCAGCAGCGGGACAGCCTTTAATCAGCCCCAGCATTTT

D gene: TRBD1
J gene: TRBJ1-5
V gene: TRBV5-6
clone size: NA
CDR3 protein: CASSPDRDQPQHF
CDR3 DNA: TGTGCCAGCAGCCCGGACAGGGACCAGCCCCAGCATTTT